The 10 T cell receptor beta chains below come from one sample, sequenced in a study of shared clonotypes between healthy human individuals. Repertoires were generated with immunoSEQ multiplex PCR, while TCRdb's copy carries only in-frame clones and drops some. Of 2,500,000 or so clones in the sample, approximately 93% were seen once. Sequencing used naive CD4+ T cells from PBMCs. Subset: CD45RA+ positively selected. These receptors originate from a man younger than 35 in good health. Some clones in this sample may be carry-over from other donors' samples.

The CDR3: CASSLQGAPITDEQFF. CDR3 bases: TGTGCCAGCAGCTTACAGGGGGCCCCGATCACGGATGAGCAGTTCTTC. The rearrangement uses TRBV5-6 and TRBJ2-1; 9 bases align to TRBD1. Germline V gene sequence: CDR1 SGHDT, CDR2 YYEEEE. V lost 2 bases to trimming and J lost 8 bases; unmatched junction nucleotides: 11. CDR3 size: 16 residues. Drawing the rest from reference TRBV5-6 and TRBJ2-1, the complete variable domain is DAGVTQSPTHLIKTRGQQVTLRCSPKSGHDTVSWYQQALGQGPQFIFQYYEEEERQRGNFPDRFSGHQFPNYSSELNVNALLLGDSALYLCASSLQGAPITDEQFFGPGTRLTVL.

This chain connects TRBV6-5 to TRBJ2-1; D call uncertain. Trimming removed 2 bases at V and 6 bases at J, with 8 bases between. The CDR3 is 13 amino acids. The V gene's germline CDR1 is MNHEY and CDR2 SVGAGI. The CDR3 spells CASSYADINEQFF. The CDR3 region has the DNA TGTGCCAGCAGTTACGCAGACATCAATGAGCAGTTCTTC.

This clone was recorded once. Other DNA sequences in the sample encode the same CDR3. CDR3 nucleotide sequence: TGTGCCAGCAGTTTACGTGGAAACACCATATATTTT. As protein: CASSLRGNTIYF. The J gene is TRBJ1-3, the V gene TRBV28; D ambiguous. The germline V gene encodes CDR1 MDHEN and CDR2 SYDVKM. The CDR3 length is 12 residues. V was shortened by 2 bases and J by 3 bases, with 2 bases between the two germline ends. The full variable domain, rest sourced from reference TRBV28 and TRBJ1-3, is DVKVTQSSRYLVKRTGEKVFLECVQDMDHENMFWYRQDPGLGLRLIYFSYDVKMKEKGDIPEGYSVSREKKERFSLILESASTNQTSMYLCASSLRGNTIYFGEGSWLTVV.

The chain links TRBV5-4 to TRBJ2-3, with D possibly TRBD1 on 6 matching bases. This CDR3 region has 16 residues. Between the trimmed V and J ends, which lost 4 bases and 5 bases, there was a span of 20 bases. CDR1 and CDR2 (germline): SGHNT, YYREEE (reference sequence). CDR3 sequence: CASSPGAGRKKDTQYF. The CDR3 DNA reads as TGTGCCAGCAGCCCAGGGGCGGGCCGAAAGAAAGATACGCAGTATTTT.

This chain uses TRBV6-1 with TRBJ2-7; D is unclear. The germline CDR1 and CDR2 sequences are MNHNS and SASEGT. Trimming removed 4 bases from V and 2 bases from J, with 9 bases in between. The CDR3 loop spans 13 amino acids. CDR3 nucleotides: TGTGCCAGCAGTGCGTCGAACACCTACGAGCAGTACTTC. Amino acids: CASSASNTYEQYF.

This CDR3 reads CASRGDRDSNQPQHF. In DNA form, the CDR3 reads TGTGCCAGCAGGGGAGACAGGGATAGCAATCAGCCCCAGCATTTT. The chain uses TRBV28 and TRBJ1-5; TRBD1 matches 7 bases. Germline-derived CDR1 and CDR2 are MDHEN and SYDVKM. The V gene end was trimmed by 6 bases and the J gene end by 0 bases; junction bases not matched to a gene: 5. This CDR3 region has 15 residues. The full variable domain, its missing parts supplied by reference TRBV28 and TRBJ1-5, is DVKVTQSSRYLVKRTGEKVFLECVQDMDHENMFWYRQDPGLGLRLIYFSYDVKMKEKGDIPEGYSVSREKKERFSLILESASTNQTSMYLCASRGDRDSNQPQHFGDGTRLSIL.

For the CDR3, the DNA is TGTGCCAGCAGAGGACAGGGGGCCGCAGATACGCAGTATTTT. This sequence encodes CASRGQGAADTQYF. This chain connects TRBV6-1 to TRBJ2-3; TRBD1 matches at 11 bases. CDR1 is MNHNS and CDR2 is SASEGT in the germline V gene. V shed 6 bases, J shed 4 bases, and the junction held 3 bases outside the gene matches. The CDR3 is 14 residues long.

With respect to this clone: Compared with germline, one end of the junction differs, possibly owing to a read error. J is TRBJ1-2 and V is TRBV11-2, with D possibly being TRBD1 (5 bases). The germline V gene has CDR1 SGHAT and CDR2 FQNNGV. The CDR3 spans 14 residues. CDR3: CASSLGIQDARYTF. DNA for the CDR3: TGTGCCAGCAGTTTAGGCATACAGGATGCGCGCTACACCTTC.

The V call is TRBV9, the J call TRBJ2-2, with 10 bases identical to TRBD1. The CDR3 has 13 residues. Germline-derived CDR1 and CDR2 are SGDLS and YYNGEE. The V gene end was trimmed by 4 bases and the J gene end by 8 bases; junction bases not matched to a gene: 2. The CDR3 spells CASSWDRGGELFF. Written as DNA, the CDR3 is TGTGCCAGCAGCTGGGACAGGGGAGGGGAGCTGTTTTTT. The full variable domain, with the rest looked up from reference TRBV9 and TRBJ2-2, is DSGVTQTPKHLITATGQRVTLRCSPRSGDLSVYWYQQSLDQGLQFLIQYYNGEERAKGNILERFSAQQFPDLHSELNLSSLELGDSALYFCASSWDRGGELFFGEGSRLTVL.

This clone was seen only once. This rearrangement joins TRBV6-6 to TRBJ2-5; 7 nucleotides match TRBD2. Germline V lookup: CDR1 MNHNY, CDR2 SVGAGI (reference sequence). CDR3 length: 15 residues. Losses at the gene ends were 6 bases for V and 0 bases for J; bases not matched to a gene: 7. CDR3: CASSPGGGYQETQYF. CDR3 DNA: TGTGCCAGCAGCCCTGGGGGAGGGTACCAAGAGACCCAGTACTTC.